One sample yielded the 10 T cell receptor beta chains listed below, sequenced in a study of OX40 agonist ivuxolimab in advanced cancers. Receptor amplification or capture employed the immunoSEQ multiplex PCR assay. Not all clones reach the TCRdb copy of this immuneACCESS table, which keeps in-frame sequences only. Checked studies attribute under half of the gap to unresolved V genes and leave the rest unexplained. The sample table shows tens of thousands of clones, and approximately 90% are seen once. The ten biggest clones cover 0.4% to 0.5% of the sample. The specimen comprised CD4+ or CD8+ T cells sorted from blood, sampled in a trial of the OX40 agonist ivuxolimab. These TCRs come from an adult with an advanced solid tumor such as melanoma, head and neck, liver or kidney cancer.

The CDR3, as DNA: TGTGCCAGCTCACCCTCCCAGGACACTGAAGCTTTCTTT. Amino acids: CASSPSQDTEAFF. This rearrangement joins TRBV18 to TRBJ1-1; D gene ambiguous. Trimming cost V 3 bases and J 3 bases, with 8 bases left between them. CDR1 and CDR2 from the germline V gene are KGHSH and LQKENI. The CDR3 spans 13 residues.

J is TRBJ2-2 and V is TRBV5-4; 8 positions agree with TRBD2. Germline V CDR1 and CDR2: SGHNT, YYREEE (reference sequence). CDR3 length equals 15 residues. V shed 1 base and J 4 bases; nucleotides not matched to a gene: 3. Written as DNA, the CDR3 is TGTGCCAGCAGCTTGAGCGGGAGTGTCACCGGGGAGCTGTTTTTT. Residues: CASSLSGSVTGELFF.

The chain combines TRBV10-3 with TRBJ2-3; 7 nucleotides agree with TRBD2. V was pared by 0 bases and J by 1 base, with 4 bases of the junction left unmatched. The CDR3 extends over 16 amino acids. Germline V CDR1 and CDR2: ENHRY, SYGVKD. CDR3 coding DNA: TGTGCCATCAGTGAGTCAGTAGCGGGTCGCACAGATACGCAGTATTTT. Translation: CAISESVAGRTDTQYF.

As DNA, the CDR3 is TGTGCCAGCAGCCCTGGGACAGTTATTGAGACCCAGTACTTC. Its protein product is CASSPGTVIETQYF. The chain uses TRBV11-2 and TRBJ2-5; 7 bases fit TRBD1. The V segment lost 5 bases and the J segment 5 bases; nucleotides outside the gene matches: 8. From germline, CDR1 is SGHAT and CDR2 FQNNGV. The CDR3 consists of 14 residues.

The count of this clone is one. The chain has TRBV2 and TRBJ2-6; D is unresolved. The CDR3 runs to 14 residues. Germline V gene sequence: CDR1 SNHLY, CDR2 FYNNEI. V lost 8 bases to trimming and J lost 0 bases, with 8 bases between them. CDR3 loop: CASCLLSGANVLTF. CDR3 in DNA: TGTGCCAGCTGTCTCCTCTCTGGGGCCAACGTCCTGACTTTC.

The J gene is TRBJ1-2, the V gene TRBV5-1, with 8 positions matching TRBD1. V was clipped by 4 bases and J by 1 base; unmatched bases: 6. The CDR3 runs to 15 residues. CDR1 SGHRS and CDR2 YFSETQ come from the germline V gene. CDR3 residues: CASSLGTGFNYGYTF. The CDR3 DNA reads TGCGCCAGCAGCCTAGGGACAGGATTTAACTATGGCTACACCTTC.

The rearrangement links TRBV2 to TRBJ2-5, with TRBD1 matching over 8 bases. The CDR3 sequence is 14 residues long. After removal of 11 bases from V and 1 base from J, the junction contained 9 bases not matched to a gene. Germline lookup yields CDR1 SNHLY and CDR2 FYNNEI. CDR3 sequence reads: CASGDRTIQETQYF. The CDR3 DNA reads TGTGCCTCGGGGGACAGGACCATCCAAGAGACCCAGTACTTC.

This clone was picked up one time. This sequence joins TRBV4-1 and TRBJ2-2, with 10 positions matching TRBD2. Trimming took 1 base from V and 5 from J; bases not matched to a gene: 7. The CDR3 has 17 residues. Germline CDR1 and CDR2: MGHRA and YSYEKL. The CDR3 spells CASSQVLAGVRTGELFF. CDR3 nucleotides: TGCGCCAGCAGCCAAGTTCTAGCGGGAGTAAGGACCGGGGAGCTGTTTTTT.

This chain connects TRBV28 to TRBJ1-2, with D maybe TRBD1 (6 bases). Per germline, CDR1 MDHEN and CDR2 SYDVKM. V gave up 6 bases and J gave up 3 bases, with 14 bases separating them. The CDR3 length is 14 residues. CDR3 nucleotide sequence: TGTGCCAGCAGCCGGGTAGGGGGTTACTATGGCTACACCTTC. Translation: CASSRVGGYYGYTF.

The chain is built from TRBV5-1 and TRBJ1-5, with 10 bases fitting TRBD1. Germline values: CDR1 SGHRS, CDR2 YFSETQ. There are 16 residues in the CDR3. Trimming cost V 4 bases and J 2 bases; bases outside gene matches: 6. The CDR3 reads CASSVGQGGGNQPQHF. Here the CDR3 DNA reads TGCGCCAGCAGCGTCGGACAGGGGGGCGGCAATCAGCCCCAGCATTTT. Full variable domain (missing parts from reference TRBV5-1 and TRBJ1-5): KAGVTQTPRYLIKTRGQQVTLSCSPISGHRSVSWYQQTPGQGLQFLFEYFSETQRNKGNFPGRFSGRQFSNSRSEMNVSTLELGDSALYLCASSVGQGGGNQPQHFGDGTRLSIL.